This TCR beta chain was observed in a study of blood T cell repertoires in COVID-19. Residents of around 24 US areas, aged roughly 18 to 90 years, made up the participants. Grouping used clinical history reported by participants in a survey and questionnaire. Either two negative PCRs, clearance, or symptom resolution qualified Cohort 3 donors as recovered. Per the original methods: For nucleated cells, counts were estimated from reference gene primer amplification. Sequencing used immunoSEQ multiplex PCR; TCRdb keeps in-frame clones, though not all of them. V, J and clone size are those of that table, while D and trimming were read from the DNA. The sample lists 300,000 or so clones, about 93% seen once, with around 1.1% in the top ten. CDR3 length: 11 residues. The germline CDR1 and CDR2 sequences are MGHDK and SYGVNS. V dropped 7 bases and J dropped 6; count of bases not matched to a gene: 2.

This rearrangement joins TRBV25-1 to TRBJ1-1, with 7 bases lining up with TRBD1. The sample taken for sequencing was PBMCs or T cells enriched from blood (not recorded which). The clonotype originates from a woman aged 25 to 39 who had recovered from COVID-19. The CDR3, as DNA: TGTGCCAGCAAAGGGGGCGCTGAAGCTTTCTTT. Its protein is CASKGGAEAFF.